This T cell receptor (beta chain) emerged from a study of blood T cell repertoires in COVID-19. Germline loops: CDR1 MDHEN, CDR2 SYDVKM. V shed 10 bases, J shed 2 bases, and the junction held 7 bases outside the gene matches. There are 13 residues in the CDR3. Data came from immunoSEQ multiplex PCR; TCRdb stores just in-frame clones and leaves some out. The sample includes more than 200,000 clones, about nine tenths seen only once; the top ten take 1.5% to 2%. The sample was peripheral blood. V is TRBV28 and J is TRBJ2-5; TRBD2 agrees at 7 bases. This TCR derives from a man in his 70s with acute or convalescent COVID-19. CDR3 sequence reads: CATASGQQETQYF. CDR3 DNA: TGTGCCACCGCTAGCGGACAACAAGAGACCCAGTACTTC.